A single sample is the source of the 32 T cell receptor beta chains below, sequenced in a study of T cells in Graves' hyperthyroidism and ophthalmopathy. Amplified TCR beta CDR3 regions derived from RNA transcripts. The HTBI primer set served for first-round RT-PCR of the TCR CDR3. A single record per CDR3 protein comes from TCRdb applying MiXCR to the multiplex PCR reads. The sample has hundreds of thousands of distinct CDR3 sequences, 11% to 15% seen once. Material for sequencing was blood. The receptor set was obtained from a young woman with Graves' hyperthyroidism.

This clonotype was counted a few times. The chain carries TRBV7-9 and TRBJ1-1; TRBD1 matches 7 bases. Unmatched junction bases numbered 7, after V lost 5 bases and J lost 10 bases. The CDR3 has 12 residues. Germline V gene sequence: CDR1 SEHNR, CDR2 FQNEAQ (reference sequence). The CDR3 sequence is CASSRKGALAFF. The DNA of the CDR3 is TGTGCCAGCAGCCGAAAGGGGGCTTTAGCTTTCTTT. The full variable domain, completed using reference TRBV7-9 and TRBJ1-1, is DTGVSQNPRHKITKRGQNVTFRCDPISEHNRLYWYRQTLGQGPEFLTYFQNEAQLEKSRLLSDRFSAERPKGSFSTLEIQRTEQGDSAMYLCASSRKGALAFFGQGTRLTVV.

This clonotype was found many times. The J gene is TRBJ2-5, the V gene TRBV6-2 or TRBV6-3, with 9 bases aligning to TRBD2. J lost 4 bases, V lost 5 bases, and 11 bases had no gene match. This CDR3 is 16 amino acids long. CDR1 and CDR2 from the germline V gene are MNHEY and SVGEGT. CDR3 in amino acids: CASSPGRLAGSETQYF. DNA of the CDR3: TGTGCCAGCAGTCCGGGCCGCCTAGCGGGATCAGAGACCCAGTACTTC.

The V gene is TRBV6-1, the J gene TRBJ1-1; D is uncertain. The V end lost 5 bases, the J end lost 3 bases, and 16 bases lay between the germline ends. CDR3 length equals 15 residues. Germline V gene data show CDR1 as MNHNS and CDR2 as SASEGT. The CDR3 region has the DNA TGTGCCAGCAGTCCCCAAGGGAGTGGACACACTGAAGCTTTCTTT. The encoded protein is CASSPQGSGHTEAFF.

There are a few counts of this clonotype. The CDR3 region is CSGQGQGPSYEQYF. DNA of the CDR3: TGCAGCGGGCAGGGACAGGGGCCGTCCTACGAGCAGTACTTC. The chain has TRBV29-1 and TRBJ2-7, with 10 nucleotides matching TRBD1. The CDR3 consists of 14 residues. V shed 7 bases and J 1 base; nucleotides not matched to a gene: 7. Germline V gene data show CDR1 as SQVTM and CDR2 as ANQGSEA.

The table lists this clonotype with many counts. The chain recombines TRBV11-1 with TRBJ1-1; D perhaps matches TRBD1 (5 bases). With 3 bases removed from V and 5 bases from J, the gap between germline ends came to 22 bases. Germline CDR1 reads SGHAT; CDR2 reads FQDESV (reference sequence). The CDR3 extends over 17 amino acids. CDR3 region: CASSFPAGTLAATEAFF. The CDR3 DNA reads TGTGCCAGCAGCTTCCCCGCCGGGACCCTGGCGGCAACTGAAGCTTTCTTT.

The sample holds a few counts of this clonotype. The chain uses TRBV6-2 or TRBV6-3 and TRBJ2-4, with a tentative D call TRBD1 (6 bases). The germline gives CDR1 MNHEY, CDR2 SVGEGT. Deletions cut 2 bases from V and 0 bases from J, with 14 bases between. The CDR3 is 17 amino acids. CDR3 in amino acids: CASSYRGTSLAKNIQYF. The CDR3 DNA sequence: TGTGCCAGCAGTTACAGAGGGACATCGCTAGCCAAAAACATTCAGTACTTC.

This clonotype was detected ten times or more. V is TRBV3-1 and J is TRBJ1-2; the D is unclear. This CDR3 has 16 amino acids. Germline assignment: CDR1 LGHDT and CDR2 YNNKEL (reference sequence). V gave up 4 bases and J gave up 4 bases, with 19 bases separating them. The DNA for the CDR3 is TGTGCCAGCAGCCCCGGAGCAGGAGCTACAATCTATGGCTACACCTTC. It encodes CASSPGAGATIYGYTF.

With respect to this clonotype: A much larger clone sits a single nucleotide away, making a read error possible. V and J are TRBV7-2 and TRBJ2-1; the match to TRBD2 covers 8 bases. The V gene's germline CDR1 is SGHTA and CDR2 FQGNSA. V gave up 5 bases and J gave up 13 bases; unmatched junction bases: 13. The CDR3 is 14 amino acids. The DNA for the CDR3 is TGTGCCAGCAGCAACCAGCGGGAGAGCGAGACCCAGTTCTTC. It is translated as CASSNQRESETQFF.

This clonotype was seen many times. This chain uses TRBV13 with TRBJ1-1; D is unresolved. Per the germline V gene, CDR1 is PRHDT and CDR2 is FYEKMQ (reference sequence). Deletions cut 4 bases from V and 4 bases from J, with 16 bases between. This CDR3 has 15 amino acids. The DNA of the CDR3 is TGTGCCAGCAGCTCCTATCTCGGGTACGGCACTGAAGCTTTCTTT. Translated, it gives CASSSYLGYGTEAFF. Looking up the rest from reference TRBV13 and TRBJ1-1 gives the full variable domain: AAGVIQSPRHLIKEKRETATLKCYPIPRHDTVYWYQQGPGQDPQFLISFYEKMQSDKGSIPDRFSAQQFSDYHSELNMSSLELGDSALYFCASSSYLGYGTEAFFGQGTRLTVV.

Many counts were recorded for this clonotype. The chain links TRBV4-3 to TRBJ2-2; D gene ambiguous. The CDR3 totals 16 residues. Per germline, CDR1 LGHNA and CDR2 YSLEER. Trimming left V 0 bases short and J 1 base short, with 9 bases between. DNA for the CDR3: TGCGCCAGCAGCCAAGAACGAGGCGGGAACACCGGGGAGCTGTTTTTT. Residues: CASSQERGGNTGELFF.

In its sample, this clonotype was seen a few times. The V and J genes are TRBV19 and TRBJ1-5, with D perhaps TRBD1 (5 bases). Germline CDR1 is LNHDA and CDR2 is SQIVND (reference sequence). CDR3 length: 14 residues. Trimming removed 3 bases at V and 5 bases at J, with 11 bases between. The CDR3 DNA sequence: TGTGCCAGTAGTATCCCCAGGGACGATCAGCCCCAGCATTTT. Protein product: CASSIPRDDQPQHF.

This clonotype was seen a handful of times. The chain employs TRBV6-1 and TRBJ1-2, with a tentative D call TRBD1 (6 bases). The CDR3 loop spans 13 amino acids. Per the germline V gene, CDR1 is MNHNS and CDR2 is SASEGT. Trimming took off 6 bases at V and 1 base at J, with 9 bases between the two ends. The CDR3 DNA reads TGTGCCAGCAGGACAGGTTATAACTATGGCTACACCTTC. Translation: CASRTGYNYGYTF.

In DNA, the CDR3 is TGTGCCAGCAGTGCCCTCCATTCGGGCGCTGAAGCTTTCTTT. This encodes CASSALHSGAEAFF. V is TRBV12-3 or TRBV12-4 and J is TRBJ1-1; D unclear. V shed 5 bases and J shed 6 bases, with 16 bases lying between them. This CDR3 is 14 amino acids long.

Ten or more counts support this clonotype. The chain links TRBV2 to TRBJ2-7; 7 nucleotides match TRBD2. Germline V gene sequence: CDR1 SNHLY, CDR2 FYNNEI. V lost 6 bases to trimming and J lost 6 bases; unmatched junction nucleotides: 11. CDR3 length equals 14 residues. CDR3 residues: CASRGPGLVSEQYF. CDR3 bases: TGTGCCAGCAGAGGGCCCGGACTAGTCTCCGAGCAGTACTTC.

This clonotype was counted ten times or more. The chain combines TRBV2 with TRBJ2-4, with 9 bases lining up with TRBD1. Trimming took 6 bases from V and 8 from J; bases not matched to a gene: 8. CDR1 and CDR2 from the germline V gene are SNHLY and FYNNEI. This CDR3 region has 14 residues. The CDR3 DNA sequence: TGTGCCAGCAGGCCGGGACAGGGATCTGACATTCAGTACTTC. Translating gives CASRPGQGSDIQYF.

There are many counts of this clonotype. CDR3 protein: CASRQNSNQPQHF. The CDR3 nucleotides are TGTGCCAGCAGACAAAATAGCAATCAGCCCCAGCATTTT. The V and J genes are TRBV6-1 and TRBJ1-5; D uncertain. The CDR3 covers 13 residues. V shed 6 bases and J shed 0 bases, with 6 bases lying between them. Germline-derived CDR1 and CDR2 are MNHNS and SASEGT.

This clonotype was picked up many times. The CDR3 here is CASSQEAFSFLGEQYF. For the CDR3, the DNA is TGTGCCAGCAGCCAAGAGGCGTTCAGCTTCCTGGGGGAGCAGTACTTC. The J gene is TRBJ2-7, the V gene TRBV3-1; no firm D call. V lost 0 bases and J lost 7, with 19 bases in between. Per germline, CDR1 LGHDT and CDR2 YNNKEL (reference sequence). CDR3 length: 16 amino acids.

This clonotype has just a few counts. The CDR3 region is CASSLSRTGELFF. The DNA for the CDR3 is TGTGCCAGCAGTCTCTCGCGGACCGGGGAGCTGTTTTTT. The V gene is TRBV3-1, the J gene TRBJ2-2; D not certain. V lost 6 bases to trimming and J lost 5 bases, with 10 bases between them. The germline CDR1 and CDR2 sequences are LGHDT and YNNKEL (reference sequence). The CDR3 consists of 13 residues.

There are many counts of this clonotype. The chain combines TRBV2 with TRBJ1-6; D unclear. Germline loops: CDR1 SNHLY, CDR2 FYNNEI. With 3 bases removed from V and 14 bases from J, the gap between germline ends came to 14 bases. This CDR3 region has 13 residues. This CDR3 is CASSDPGWGTLHF. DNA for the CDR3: TGTGCCAGCAGTGACCCCGGGTGGGGTACCCTCCACTTT.

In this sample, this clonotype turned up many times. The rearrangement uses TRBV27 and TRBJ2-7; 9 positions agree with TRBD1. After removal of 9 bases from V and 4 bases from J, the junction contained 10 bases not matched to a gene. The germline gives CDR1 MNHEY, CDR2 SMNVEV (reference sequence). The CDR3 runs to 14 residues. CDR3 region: CARTIGTGIYEQYF. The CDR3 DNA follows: TGTGCCAGGACGATCGGGACAGGGATTTACGAGCAGTACTTC.

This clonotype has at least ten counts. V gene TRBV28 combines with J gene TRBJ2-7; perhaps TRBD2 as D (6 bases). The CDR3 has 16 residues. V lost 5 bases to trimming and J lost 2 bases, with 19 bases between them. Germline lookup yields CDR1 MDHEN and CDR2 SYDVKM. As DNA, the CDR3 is TGTGCCAGCAGTCACCCTGGCCGGGACTGGACCTACGAGCAGTACTTC. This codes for CASSHPGRDWTYEQYF.

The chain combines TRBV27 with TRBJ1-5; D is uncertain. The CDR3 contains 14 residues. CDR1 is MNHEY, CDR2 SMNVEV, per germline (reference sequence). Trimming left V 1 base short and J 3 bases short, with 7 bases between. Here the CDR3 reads CASSLLGVNQPQHF. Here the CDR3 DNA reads TGTGCCAGCAGTTTATTGGGAGTCAATCAGCCCCAGCATTTT.

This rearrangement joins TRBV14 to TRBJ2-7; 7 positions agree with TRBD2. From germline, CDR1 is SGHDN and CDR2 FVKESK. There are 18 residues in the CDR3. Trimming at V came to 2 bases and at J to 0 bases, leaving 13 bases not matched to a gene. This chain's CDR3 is CASSQLGLGRGSSYEQYF. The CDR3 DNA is TGTGCCAGCAGCCAATTAGGCTTGGGGCGCGGGAGCTCCTACGAGCAGTACTTC. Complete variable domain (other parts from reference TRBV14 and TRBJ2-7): EAGVTQFPSHSVIEKGQTVTLRCDPISGHDNLYWYRRVMGKEIKFLLHFVKESKQDESGMPNNRFLAERTGGTYSTLKVQPAELEDSGVYFCASSQLGLGRGSSYEQYFGPGTRLTVT.

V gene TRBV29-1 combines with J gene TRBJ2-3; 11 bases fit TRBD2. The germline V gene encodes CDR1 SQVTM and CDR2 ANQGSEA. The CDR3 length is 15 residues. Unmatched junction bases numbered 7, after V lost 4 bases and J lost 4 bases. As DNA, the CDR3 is TGCAGCGTTGTACAACTAGCGGGAGCTCCAGATACGCAGTATTTT. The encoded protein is CSVVQLAGAPDTQYF.

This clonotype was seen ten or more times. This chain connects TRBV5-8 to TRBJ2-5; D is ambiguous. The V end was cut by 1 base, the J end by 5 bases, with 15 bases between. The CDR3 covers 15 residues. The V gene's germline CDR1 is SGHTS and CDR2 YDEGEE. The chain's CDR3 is CASSLPPGGAETQYF. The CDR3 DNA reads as TGTGCCAGCAGCTTGCCCCCGGGCGGAGCGGAGACCCAGTACTTC.

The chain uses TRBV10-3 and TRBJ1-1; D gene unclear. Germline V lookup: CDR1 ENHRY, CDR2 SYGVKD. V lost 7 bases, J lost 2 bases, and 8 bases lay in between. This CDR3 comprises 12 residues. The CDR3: CAIKEVNTEAFF. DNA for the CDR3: TGTGCCATCAAAGAGGTTAACACTGAAGCTTTCTTT.

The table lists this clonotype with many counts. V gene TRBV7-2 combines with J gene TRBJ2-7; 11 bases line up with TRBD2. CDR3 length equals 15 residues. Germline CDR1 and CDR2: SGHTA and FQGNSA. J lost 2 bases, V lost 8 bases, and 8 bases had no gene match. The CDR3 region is CASGGGLAVAYEQYF. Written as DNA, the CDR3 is TGTGCCAGCGGGGGGGGACTAGCGGTAGCCTACGAGCAGTACTTC. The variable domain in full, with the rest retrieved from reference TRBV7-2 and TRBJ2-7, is GAGVSQSPSNKVTEKGKDVELRCDPISGHTALYWYRQSLGQGLEFLIYFQGNSAPDKSGLPSDRFSAERTGGSVSTLTIQRTQQEDSAVYLCASGGGLAVAYEQYFGPGTRLTVT.

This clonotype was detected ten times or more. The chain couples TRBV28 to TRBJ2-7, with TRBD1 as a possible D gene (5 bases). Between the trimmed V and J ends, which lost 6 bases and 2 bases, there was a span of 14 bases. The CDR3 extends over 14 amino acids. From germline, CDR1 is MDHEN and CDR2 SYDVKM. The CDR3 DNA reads TGTGCCAGCAGCCCTCGGGTCAGGGCCTACGAGCAGTACTTC. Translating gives CASSPRVRAYEQYF.

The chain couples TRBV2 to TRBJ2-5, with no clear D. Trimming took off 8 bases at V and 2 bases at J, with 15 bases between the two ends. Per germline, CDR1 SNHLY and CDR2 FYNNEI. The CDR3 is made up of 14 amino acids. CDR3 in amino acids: CASGPPAIQETQYF. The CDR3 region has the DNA TGTGCCAGCGGTCCCCCGGCCATACAAGAGACCCAGTACTTC.

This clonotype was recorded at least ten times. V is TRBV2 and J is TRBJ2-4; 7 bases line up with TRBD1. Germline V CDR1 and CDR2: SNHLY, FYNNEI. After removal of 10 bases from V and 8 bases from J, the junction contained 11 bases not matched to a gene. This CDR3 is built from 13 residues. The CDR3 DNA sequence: TGTGCCACAACCGACAGGGACGGGTACATTCAGTACTTC. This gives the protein CATTDRDGYIQYF.

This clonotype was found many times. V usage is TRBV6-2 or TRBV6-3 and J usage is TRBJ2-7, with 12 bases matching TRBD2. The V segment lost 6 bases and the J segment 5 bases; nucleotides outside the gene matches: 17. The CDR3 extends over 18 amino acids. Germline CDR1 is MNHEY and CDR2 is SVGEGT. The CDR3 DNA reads TGTGCCAGCAGCGTGACTAGCGGGAGTGGGCTCTCCAGGCACGAGCAGTACTTC. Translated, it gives CASSVTSGSGLSRHEQYF.

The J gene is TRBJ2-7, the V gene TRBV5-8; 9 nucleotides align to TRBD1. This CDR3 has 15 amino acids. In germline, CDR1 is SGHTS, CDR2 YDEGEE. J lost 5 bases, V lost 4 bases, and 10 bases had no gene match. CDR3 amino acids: CASSTGGTGSDEQYF. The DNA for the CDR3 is TGTGCCAGCAGCACAGGTGGGACAGGGAGCGACGAGCAGTACTTC. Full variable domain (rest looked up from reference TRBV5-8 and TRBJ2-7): EAGVTQSPTHLIKTRGQQATLRCSPISGHTSVYWYQQALGLGLQFLLWYDEGEERNRGNFPPRFSGRQFPNYSSELNVNALELEDSALYLCASSTGGTGSDEQYFGPGTRLTVT.